This TCR beta chain comes out of a study of T-cell memory formation after mild COVID-19. Study-level results: Contracting clones from day 15 to 85 showed balanced CD4/CD8; later expanders favored CD4+. Pre-infection memory contained some responding clones, which suggested that cross-reactive memory had joined.

Via MiXCR, TCRdb re-called the 5' RACE reads, giving one row per CDR3 protein. The data contain 110,000 to 150,000 distinct CDR3 sequences, approximately 25% of them singletons. This clonotype was detected many times. The antigen remains unidentified. What was sequenced was PBMCs or a T cell subset sorted from them (not recorded which). The TCR was taken from an adult woman who had mild COVID-19 (a few samples of this study predate the infection). Cell type and time point are not known.

The CDR3: CATSRPHGTGSSSGNTIYF. The DNA of the CDR3 is TGTGCCACCTCGAGACCACACGGGACAGGATCCAGCTCTGGAAACACCATATATTTT. The V and J genes are TRBV12-3 or TRBV12-4 and TRBJ1-3; TRBD1 agrees at 8 bases. This CDR3 has 19 amino acids. With 10 bases clipped from V and 0 bases from J, the junction kept 20 bases outside the gene matches.